The source of this TCR beta chain is a study of cytomegalovirus exposure and HLA in healthy donors. Whole-study context: Ancestry clustering placed around 81% of several hundred genotyped donors in the Caucasian-associated cluster. Study-wide results and caveats: In a later analysis, compared with equally common non-associated chains, HLA-associated beta chains were more expanded. Some V segments (TRBV6-2 and TRBV6-3 among them) were excluded as indistinguishable.

Remarks on this clone: As yet, its antigen is unknown.

The PCR used 60 Vbeta and 13 Jbeta primers. Method: immunoSEQ multiplex PCR; TCRdb's copy keeps in-frame clones and lacks some. There are 180,000 or so clones in the sample; roughly 85% occur only once, and more than 13% lies in the top ten. Trimming stripped 3 bases from V and 1 base from J, with 6 bases between. This CDR3 region has 13 residues. Germline-derived CDR1 and CDR2 are PRHDT and FYEKMQ (reference sequence). The sequenced sample consisted of PBMCs. The V call is TRBV13, the J call TRBJ1-1; the D gene is possibly TRBD1 (5 bases). This receptor was taken from a man aged 45-65 years in good health and CMV-seropositive. The CDR3, as DNA: TGTGCCAGCAGCTTCGACAGGAACACTGAAGCTTTCTTT. It codes for CASSFDRNTEAFF. Together with reference TRBV13 and TRBJ1-1, the CDR3 gives the full variable domain: AAGVIQSPRHLIKEKRETATLKCYPIPRHDTVYWYQQGPGQDPQFLISFYEKMQSDKGSIPDRFSAQQFSDYHSELNMSSLELGDSALYFCASSFDRNTEAFFGQGTRLTVV.